This T cell receptor beta chain originates from a study of blood T cell repertoires in COVID-19. For the study at large: The United States, Italy and Spain provided the acute and convalescent COVID-19 samples. Sample material is recorded as cDNA or gDNA derived from T cells, B-cell-depleted T cells, or PBMCs.

CDR1 and CDR2 from the germline V gene are SGDLS and YYNGEE. CDR3 size: 15 residues. V was clipped by 0 bases and J by 1 base, with 10 bases between them. As handled by the study authors: It was from reference gene primer amplification that nucleated cell counts were estimated. TCRdb keeps only in-frame clones here, not all; method: immunoSEQ multiplex PCR. V and J calls and clone size are as listed in that table; D and trimming were resolved from the DNA. The table has roughly 6,100 clones, about 90% seen once. The sample comprised peripheral blood. The V and J genes are TRBV9 and TRBJ2-5, with D possibly TRBD2 on 5 matching bases. This clonotype was sampled from a human donor in a cohort sampled during active COVID-19. The CDR3 bases are TGTGCCAGCAGCGTAGCGGGTGGACTCCAAGAGACCCAGTACTTC. This encodes CASSVAGGLQETQYF.